What follows are 26 T cell receptor beta chains derived from one specimen sequenced in a study of T cell responses to AZD1222 COVID-19 vaccine. Libraries were prepared by immunoSEQ multiplex PCR; TCRdb keeps only in-frame clonotypes and omits some of them. The sample has approximately 79,000 clones, roughly 84% seen once. The starting material was peripheral blood, obtained on day 0 of AZD1222 vaccination. Receptors originate from an adult in good health.

J is TRBJ2-3 and V is TRBV11-3, with 8 bases identical to TRBD2. This CDR3 has 14 residues. Trimming at V came to 5 bases and at J to 4 bases, leaving 5 bases not matched to a gene. Per the germline V gene, CDR1 is SGHNT and CDR2 is YENEEA. CDR3 bases: TGTGCCAGCAGCGGGACTAGTGCTCCAGATACGCAGTATTTT. It encodes CASSGTSAPDTQYF.

The gene calls are TRBV4-2 and TRBJ2-5, with no clear D. The germline V gene has CDR1 LGHNA and CDR2 YNFKEQ. Between the trimmed V and J ends, which lost 0 bases and 5 bases, there was a span of 13 bases. CDR3 size: 15 residues. The DNA of the CDR3 is TGTGCCAGCAGCCAAGATAGGGCGGTGGGGGAGACCCAGTACTTC. As protein: CASSQDRAVGETQYF.

This chain uses TRBV11-2 with TRBJ2-2, with 12 bases that match TRBD2. J lost 6 bases, V lost 5 bases, and 4 bases had no gene match. The CDR3 has 15 amino acids. Germline V gene data show CDR1 as SGHAT and CDR2 as FQNNGV. In DNA, the CDR3 is TGTGCCAGCAGCCAACTAGCGGGAGGTGCCGGGGAGCTGTTTTTT. Translating it yields CASSQLAGGAGELFF.

The CDR3 protein is CASSLGFETQYF. The DNA of the CDR3 is TGTGCCAGCAGCTTGGGTTTTGAGACCCAGTACTTC. The V and J genes are TRBV7-2 and TRBJ2-5, with D hard to call. Trimming cost V 3 bases and J 5 bases, with 7 bases left between them. This CDR3 region has 12 residues. The germline V gene encodes CDR1 SGHTA and CDR2 FQGNSA.

This chain uses TRBV7-2 with TRBJ2-5; TRBD2 agrees at 8 bases. Trimming cost V 5 bases and J 7 bases; bases outside gene matches: 3. The CDR3 runs 12 residues. CDR1 and CDR2 from the germline V gene are SGHTA and FQGNSA. In DNA, the CDR3 is TGTGCCAGCAGCATGACTAGCGCGACCCAGTACTTC. This codes for CASSMTSATQYF.

The chain carries TRBV3-1 (or the pseudogene TRBV3-2) and TRBJ2-1; D is perhaps TRBD1 (5 bases). V dropped 1 base and J dropped 3 bases, with 13 bases sitting between them. Germline V CDR1 and CDR2: LGHDT, YNNKEL (reference sequence). The CDR3 is made up of 16 amino acids. The CDR3 DNA sequence: TGTGCCAGCAGCCAAGGTCGTCGGCAGGGCTACAATGAGCAGTTCTTC. Protein product: CASSQGRRQGYNEQFF.

This sequence joins TRBV29-1 and TRBJ2-5; D remains ambiguous. Deletions cut 5 bases from V and 2 bases from J, with 9 bases between. The CDR3 covers 12 residues. Germline-derived CDR1 and CDR2 are SQVTM and ANQGSEA. The CDR3 loop is CSVYGTQETQYF. The CDR3 DNA reads TGCAGCGTTTATGGTACTCAAGAGACCCAGTACTTC. The whole variable domain, filled in from reference TRBV29-1 and TRBJ2-5, reads SAVISQKPSRDICQRGTSLTIQCQVDSQVTMMFWYRQQPGQSLTLIATANQGSEATYESGFVIDKFPISRPNLTFSTLTVSNMSPEDSSIYLCSVYGTQETQYFGPGTRLLVL.

V usage is TRBV5-1 and J usage is TRBJ1-6, with a tentative D call TRBD1 (5 bases). Trimming cost V 4 bases and J 7 bases, with 12 bases left between them. CDR1 SGHRS and CDR2 YFSETQ come from the germline V gene. This CDR3 region has 14 residues. The CDR3 loop is CASSKGQENSPLHF. DNA for the CDR3: TGCGCCAGCAGCAAAGGACAAGAAAATTCACCCCTCCACTTT. Using reference TRBV5-1 and TRBJ1-6 for the parts outside the CDR3, the full variable domain is KAGVTQTPRYLIKTRGQQVTLSCSPISGHRSVSWYQQTPGQGLQFLFEYFSETQRNKGNFPGRFSGRQFSNSRSEMNVSTLELGDSALYLCASSKGQENSPLHFGNGTRLTVT.

The rearrangement joins TRBV12-3 or TRBV12-4 to TRBJ2-5; no reliable D call. The CDR3 runs to 13 residues. Trimming left V 1 base short and J 5 bases short, with 8 bases between. The DNA for the CDR3 is TGTGCCAGCAGTTTAGTCCCGCGGGAGACCCAGTACTTC. Its translation is CASSLVPRETQYF.

This rearrangement joins TRBV5-6 to TRBJ1-2; weak D call: TRBD1 (5 bases). Germline lookup yields CDR1 SGHDT and CDR2 YYEEEE. The CDR3 loop spans 13 amino acids. V shed 4 bases and J shed 1 base, with 8 bases lying between them. For the CDR3, the DNA is TGTGCCAGCAGCGGGACGGTTAACTATGGCTACACCTTC. As protein: CASSGTVNYGYTF.

The rearrangement joins TRBV12-3 or TRBV12-4 to TRBJ1-2; a possible D gene is TRBD1 (5 bases). Trimming pared 1 base from V and 9 bases from J, leaving 12 bases between. The CDR3 totals 13 residues. The CDR3 loop reads CASSLEYRGSYTF. In DNA, the CDR3 is TGTGCCAGCAGTTTAGAGTACCGGGGGAGCTACACCTTC.

V usage is TRBV10-3 and J usage is TRBJ2-5; 7 bases fit TRBD1. Germline assignment: CDR1 ENHRY and CDR2 SYGVKD. This CDR3 is built from 15 residues. V shed 10 bases and J 0 bases; nucleotides not matched to a gene: 11. The CDR3: CATWTGTANQETQYF. CDR3 coding DNA: TGTGCCACCTGGACCGGGACAGCGAACCAAGAGACCCAGTACTTC.

J is TRBJ2-1 and V is TRBV14; 8 bases line up with TRBD1. Trimming removed 3 bases from V and 0 bases from J; junction bases left unmatched: 10. The germline CDR1 and CDR2 sequences are SGHDN and FVKESK. CDR3 length: 18 residues. The CDR3 region is CASSHRWGTGSSYNEQFF. In DNA, the CDR3 is TGTGCCAGCAGCCATCGATGGGGGACAGGCAGCTCCTACAATGAGCAGTTCTTC.

This clone was found once. The chain recombines TRBV28 with TRBJ1-2; no clear D. Trimming removed 3 bases from V and 5 bases from J, with 13 bases in between. The V gene's germline CDR1 is MDHEN and CDR2 SYDVKM. The CDR3 has 14 amino acids. The CDR3 sequence: CASSLIPAAYGYTF. CDR3 DNA sequence: TGTGCCAGCAGTTTGATCCCAGCGGCATATGGCTACACCTTC.

V and J are TRBV10-3 and TRBJ1-1; the match to TRBD1 covers 7 bases. Germline V gene lookup returns CDR1 ENHRY and CDR2 SYGVKD. After removal of 6 bases from V and 7 bases from J, the junction contained 8 bases not matched to a gene. This CDR3 is 13 amino acids long. This chain's CDR3 is CAIRGGTELEAFF. As DNA, the CDR3 is TGTGCCATCAGGGGGGGGACAGAACTTGAAGCTTTCTTT.

This chain joins TRBV11-1 and TRBJ2-7; D is perhaps TRBD1 (6 bases). Germline-derived CDR1 and CDR2 are SGHAT and FQDESV (reference sequence). With 0 bases removed from V and 9 bases from J, the gap between germline ends came to 15 bases. The CDR3 has 14 residues. This CDR3 reads CASSLARTEGRQYF. The CDR3 DNA reads TGTGCCAGCAGCTTAGCGCGGACAGAAGGTAGGCAGTACTTC.

The V call is TRBV5-1, the J call TRBJ2-5, with TRBD2 as a possible D gene (6 bases). The CDR3 runs 12 residues. Germline CDR1 reads SGHRS; CDR2 reads YFSETQ. Trimming removed 0 bases at V and 6 bases at J, with 6 bases between. In nucleotides, the CDR3 is TGCGCCAGCAGCTTGGGCGGGAAGACCCAGTACTTC. Translating it yields CASSLGGKTQYF. The whole variable domain, remainder taken from reference TRBV5-1 and TRBJ2-5, is KAGVTQTPRYLIKTRGQQVTLSCSPISGHRSVSWYQQTPGQGLQFLFEYFSETQRNKGNFPGRFSGRQFSNSRSEMNVSTLELGDSALYLCASSLGGKTQYFGPGTRLLVL.

The V call is TRBV7-6, the J call TRBJ1-1; tentative D call: TRBD1 (5 bases). V gave up 4 bases and J gave up 2 bases, with 8 bases separating them. This CDR3 comprises 13 residues. Germline V gene lookup returns CDR1 SGHVS and CDR2 FNYEAQ. CDR3 bases: TGTGCCAGCAGCTCCGACAGTAACACTGAAGCTTTCTTT. This sequence encodes CASSSDSNTEAFF.

This clone was observed a single time. V usage is TRBV12-3 or TRBV12-4 and J usage is TRBJ2-1, with D perhaps matching TRBD1 (5 bases). V was clipped by 7 bases and J by 8 bases, with 12 bases between them. This CDR3 has 12 residues. CDR3 coding DNA: TGTGCCAGCATAGGGGTACGCGATGAGCAGTTCTTC. Its translation is CASIGVRDEQFF.

In its sample, this clone was seen a few times. The junction does not match germline at one end; this may be a read error. The chain is built from TRBV6-5 and TRBJ1-4; a weak D match, TRBD1 (6 bases). CDR1 and CDR2 (germline): MNHEY, SVGAGI. This CDR3 spans 15 amino acids. CDR3 amino acids: CASSPQRSQKGRQVF. CDR3 coding DNA: TGTGCCAGCAGCCCCCAGAGGAGTCAGAAGGGGAGACAGGTTTTT.

This sequence joins TRBV28 and TRBJ1-5, with 10 bases that match TRBD1. Trimming cost V 5 bases and J 1 base; bases outside gene matches: 8. In germline, CDR1 is MDHEN, CDR2 SYDVKM. This CDR3 contains 17 residues. CDR3 nucleotides: TGTGCCAGCAGTACAGACAGGGGGCAGGTGAGCAATCAGCCCCAGCATTTT. It translates to CASSTDRGQVSNQPQHF.

The V and J genes are TRBV28 and TRBJ1-2; 9 bases align to TRBD1. Germline CDR1 MDHEN, CDR2 SYDVKM. This CDR3 has 15 amino acids. V shed 6 bases, J shed 0 bases, and the junction held 5 bases outside the gene matches. The CDR3 region is CASSLQGASNYGYTF. Here the CDR3 DNA reads TGTGCCAGCAGCTTACAGGGGGCATCTAACTATGGCTACACCTTC.

The V and J genes are TRBV7-8 and TRBJ1-1; D is possibly TRBD1 (5 bases). The CDR3 contains 15 residues. Per the germline V gene, CDR1 is SGHVS and CDR2 is FQNEAQ. Trimming took off 5 bases at V and 7 bases at J, with 20 bases between the two ends. The CDR3 sequence is CASSPFYWGRVEAFF. The CDR3 DNA reads as TGTGCCAGCAGCCCCTTTTACTGGGGCCGAGTTGAAGCTTTCTTT.

In this sample, this clone turned up once. The rearrangement uses TRBV7-6 and TRBJ1-2, with D tentatively TRBD1 (5 bases). The CDR3 consists of 15 residues. V lost 1 base and J lost 4, with 13 bases in between. Germline V gene sequence: CDR1 SGHVS, CDR2 FNYEAQ. CDR3 region: CASSLDGQGGYGYTF. The DNA of the CDR3 is TGTGCCAGCAGCTTAGACGGCCAGGGAGGCTATGGCTACACCTTC.

This rearrangement joins TRBV5-4 to TRBJ2-2; the D gene is possibly TRBD2 (6 bases). Germline loops: CDR1 SGHNT, CDR2 YYREEE (reference sequence). The CDR3 contains 15 residues. V lost 2 bases to trimming and J lost 2 bases, with 10 bases between them. The CDR3 reads CASSFRDFNTGELFF. The DNA of the CDR3 is TGTGCCAGCAGCTTCCGGGACTTCAACACCGGGGAGCTGTTTTTT. Based on the CDR3 plus reference TRBV5-4 and TRBJ2-2, the full variable domain is ETGVTQSPTHLIKTRGQQVTLRCSSQSGHNTVSWYQQALGQGPQFIFQYYREEENGRGNFPPRFSGLQFPNYSSELNVNALELDDSALYLCASSFRDFNTGELFFGEGSRLTVL.

The chain joins TRBV7-2 to TRBJ1-5; D is ambiguous. V was cut by 1 base and J by 1 base, with 8 bases left in between. The germline V gene encodes CDR1 SGHTA and CDR2 FQGNSA. The CDR3 totals 15 residues. CDR3 loop: CASSLGQSSNQPQHF. The CDR3 DNA reads as TGTGCCAGCAGCTTAGGGCAGAGCAGCAATCAGCCCCAGCATTTT.